The next 29 T cell receptor beta chains were all read from a single sample in a study of blood T cells in healthy people across ages. PCR was performed a second time for roughly 6 to 12 cycles using a sample-barcoded 5' primer and a J-beta primer mix. Using its own MiXCR run on the 5' RACE reads, TCRdb lists one record per CDR3 protein. Among about 680,000 distinct CDR3 sequences, 45% to 50% were seen once, and the ten largest hold 30% to 35%. Sequencing was carried out using blood. The source is a woman in her sixties in good health.

This clonotype was recorded once. The DNA for the CDR3 is TGTGCCGGAGGGGGGGACTTCCCTGGGGAGACCCAGTACTTC. Translation gives CAGGGDFPGETQYF. The gene calls are TRBV6-1 and TRBJ2-5; D possibly corresponds to TRBD2 (7 bases). This CDR3 has 14 residues. The germline V and J ends were trimmed by 11 bases and 5 bases, with 21 bases remaining between them. The germline V gene has CDR1 MNHNS and CDR2 SASEGT.

This clonotype has a count of ten or more. The chain uses TRBV4-2 and TRBJ2-7; TRBD2 agrees at 9 bases. V was pared by 4 bases and J by 3 bases, with 4 bases of the junction left unmatched. The germline V gene encodes CDR1 LGHNA and CDR2 YNFKEQ. The CDR3 totals 14 residues. This chain's CDR3 is CASSRGLAGYEQYF. The DNA of the CDR3 is TGTGCCAGCAGCCGGGGACTAGCTGGCTACGAGCAGTACTTC.

This clonotype was observed a handful of times. The chain uses TRBV6-6 and TRBJ2-4; D is undetermined. V was shortened by 0 bases and J by 0 bases, with 12 bases between the two germline ends. The germline gives CDR1 MNHNY, CDR2 SVGAGI (reference sequence). This CDR3 region has 17 residues. The CDR3 nucleotides read TGTGCCAGCAGTTACTCGTGGCAAGATCTAGCCAAAAACATTCAGTACTTC. It is translated as CASSYSWQDLAKNIQYF.

The chain employs TRBV5-1 and TRBJ1-1; TRBD1 matches 9 bases. Unmatched junction bases numbered 8, after V lost 4 bases and J lost 1 base. The CDR3 runs 16 residues. Germline CDR1 reads SGHRS; CDR2 reads YFSETQ. CDR3 DNA sequence: TGCGCCAGCAGCCTCCGGACAGGGGCAGGGAACACTGAAGCTTTCTTT. This codes for CASSLRTGAGNTEAFF. The full variable domain, in which reference TRBV5-1 and TRBJ1-1 provide the parts outside the CDR3, is KAGVTQTPRYLIKTRGQQVTLSCSPISGHRSVSWYQQTPGQGLQFLFEYFSETQRNKGNFPGRFSGRQFSNSRSEMNVSTLELGDSALYLCASSLRTGAGNTEAFFGQGTRLTVV.

The chain joins TRBV7-9 to TRBJ2-5, with 7 bases identical to TRBD2. Germline CDR1 and CDR2: SEHNR and FQNEAQ (reference sequence). Unmatched junction bases numbered 10, after V lost 1 base and J lost 5 bases. The CDR3 runs 16 residues. CDR3 nucleotides: TGTGCCAGCAGCTTAGTAATGGGGACTATCTCGGAGACCCAGTACTTC. Translated: CASSLVMGTISETQYF.

In its sample, this clonotype was seen a few times. The rearrangement uses TRBV27 and TRBJ1-1, with D perhaps TRBD1 (5 bases). Germline V gene data show CDR1 as MNHEY and CDR2 as SMNVEV (reference sequence). The CDR3 sequence is 16 residues long. Trimming removed 6 bases at V and 1 base at J, with 18 bases between. This chain's CDR3 is CASSPYNRGGNTEAFF. The CDR3 DNA is TGTGCCAGCAGCCCTTATAATAGGGGAGGGAACACTGAAGCTTTCTTT.

The CDR3 nucleotides read TGTGCCAGCAGGGGGATAGGGTTAAACAATTCACCCCTCCACTTT. Residues: CASRGIGLNNSPLHF. The rearrangement uses TRBV6-5 and TRBJ1-6; D unclear. Germline values: CDR1 MNHEY, CDR2 SVGAGI. The germline V and J ends were trimmed by 6 bases and 7 bases, with 16 bases remaining between them. The CDR3 is 15 amino acids.

The sample holds a few counts of this clonotype. The chain combines TRBV9 with TRBJ2-1, with a possible D match to TRBD2 (6 bases). Trimming took off 3 bases at V and 3 bases at J, with 22 bases between the two ends. The germline V gene encodes CDR1 SGDLS and CDR2 YYNGEE. The CDR3 covers 18 residues. The CDR3 DNA is TGTGCCAGCAGCGCCGTGGGGAGCGCGGGAACCATCTACAATGAGCAGTTCTTC. It specifies CASSAVGSAGTIYNEQFF.

J is TRBJ2-7 and V is TRBV6-1, with a weak D call TRBD2 (5 bases). V dropped 0 bases and J dropped 6 bases, with 15 bases sitting between them. Germline V gene lookup returns CDR1 MNHNS and CDR2 SASEGT. CDR3 size: 15 residues. CDR3 in amino acids: CASSEAASRSLEQYF. DNA for the CDR3: TGTGCCAGCAGTGAAGCGGCTAGCAGGAGCCTCGAGCAGTACTTC.

This chain joins TRBV4-2 and TRBJ2-7; 7 bases fit TRBD2. The ends lost 3 bases at V and 3 bases at J; junction bases unmatched: 8. Germline V lookup: CDR1 LGHNA, CDR2 YNFKEQ. The CDR3 consists of 15 residues. The CDR3 loop is CASSHDHAGDYEQYF. The CDR3 DNA reads TGTGCCAGCAGCCATGATCACGCGGGAGACTACGAGCAGTACTTC.

This clonotype was observed a handful of times. The chain is built from TRBV3-1 and TRBJ2-1; 15 nucleotides agree with TRBD2. CDR1 is LGHDT and CDR2 is YNNKEL in the germline V gene (reference sequence). The CDR3 is 16 amino acids. V trimming: 5 bases; J trimming: 9 bases; junction bases outside the gene matches: 8. CDR3 amino acids: CASSTRTSGRAAEQFF. For the CDR3, the DNA is TGTGCCAGCAGCACCCGGACTAGCGGGAGGGCCGCTGAGCAGTTCTTC.

The V gene is TRBV20-1, the J gene TRBJ2-7; tentative D call: TRBD2 (6 bases). Trimming took 3 bases from V and 7 from J, leaving 22 bases between them. Germline assignment: CDR1 DFQATT and CDR2 SNEGSKA (reference sequence). This CDR3 spans 15 amino acids. The CDR3 reads CSARGGPARGGEQYF. The DNA for the CDR3 is TGCAGTGCTAGGGGGGGTCCCGCCCGTGGGGGTGAGCAGTACTTC.

This chain uses TRBV15 with TRBJ2-1; D is undetermined. The V gene's germline CDR1 is LNHNV and CDR2 YYDKDF (reference sequence). V lost 1 base to trimming and J lost 2 bases, with 6 bases between them. The CDR3 has 14 amino acids. CDR3 in DNA: TGTGCCACCAGCAGAGCTAACGCCTACAATGAGCAGTTCTTC. Protein sequence: CATSRANAYNEQFF.

The chain carries TRBV29-1 and TRBJ1-1, with 8 bases aligning to TRBD1. The CDR3 is made up of 13 amino acids. Trimming at V came to 6 bases and at J to 2 bases, leaving 5 bases not matched to a gene. Germline CDR1 SQVTM, CDR2 ANQGSEA. The CDR3 region has the DNA TGCAGCGTCCAGGACAGGGTCAACACTGAAGCTTTCTTT. It translates to CSVQDRVNTEAFF. Full variable domain (outside the CDR3, taken from reference TRBV29-1 and TRBJ1-1): SAVISQKPSRDICQRGTSLTIQCQVDSQVTMMFWYRQQPGQSLTLIATANQGSEATYESGFVIDKFPISRPNLTFSTLTVSNMSPEDSSIYLCSVQDRVNTEAFFGQGTRLTVV.

This chain links TRBV6-2 or TRBV6-3 with TRBJ2-5; no clear D gene. The J call is in doubt because the DNA end fits TRBJ2-7 better. Germline V gene sequence: CDR1 MNHEY, CDR2 SVGEGT. The CDR3 loop spans 14 amino acids. CDR3 loop: CASSPLRYEYEQYF. CDR3 nucleotide sequence: TGTGCCAGCAGCCCCCTGCGTTACGAATACGAGCAGTACTTC.

The rearrangement uses TRBV7-8 and TRBJ2-7; maybe TRBD1 (6 bases). The CDR3 loop spans 13 amino acids. Trimming stripped 5 bases from V and 3 bases from J, with 11 bases between. CDR1 and CDR2 from the germline V gene are SGHVS and FQNEAQ. The CDR3 DNA reads TGTGCCAGCAGCATTTACAGGGTCTACGAGCAGTACTTC. It encodes CASSIYRVYEQYF.

The V gene is TRBV7-3, the J gene TRBJ2-1, with 7 nucleotides matching TRBD2. Per the germline V gene, CDR1 is SGHTA and CDR2 is FQGTGA. J was trimmed by 8 bases and V by 0 bases; bases with no gene match: 4. This CDR3 comprises 14 residues. As DNA, the CDR3 is TGTGCCAGCAGCTTAACGTGGGGGGGGGATGAGCAGTTCTTC. It encodes CASSLTWGGDEQFF.

This clonotype has a count of ten or more. The V gene is TRBV25-1, the J gene TRBJ2-7; 8 bases match TRBD1. Per germline, CDR1 MGHDK and CDR2 SYGVNS. The CDR3 spans 15 residues. J lost 5 bases, V lost 4 bases, and 10 bases had no gene match. CDR3: CASSVEGQGTHEQYF. Written as DNA, the CDR3 is TGTGCCAGCAGTGTTGAAGGACAGGGTACCCACGAGCAGTACTTC.

This clonotype came up a few times. The genes are TRBV9 and TRBJ1-1; D might be TRBD1 (5 bases). CDR3 length: 15 residues. The germline V and J ends were trimmed by 0 bases and 0 bases, with 9 bases remaining between them. CDR1 is SGDLS and CDR2 is YYNGEE in the germline V gene. Here the CDR3 reads CASSVVEGLNTEAFF. In DNA, the CDR3 is TGTGCCAGCAGCGTAGTGGAGGGGCTGAACACTGAAGCTTTCTTT.

The J gene is TRBJ2-3, the V gene TRBV29-1, with 8 bases matching TRBD2. The CDR3 has 13 amino acids. CDR1 and CDR2 from the germline V gene are SQVTM and ANQGSEA. The J segment lost 4 bases and the V segment lost 5 bases, leaving 5 bases of the junction unmatched. The CDR3 reads CSVRAGGADTQYF. CDR3 coding DNA: TGCAGCGTTCGGGCGGGAGGTGCAGATACGCAGTATTTT.

The chain recombines TRBV20-1 with TRBJ2-3; tentatively, D is TRBD1 or TRBD2 (5 bases each). From germline, CDR1 is DFQATT and CDR2 SNEGSKA (reference sequence). This CDR3 spans 12 amino acids. The CDR3 loop is CRCFGGTDTQYF. The CDR3 DNA reads as TGCAGGTGCTTTGGGGGTACAGATACGCAGTATTTT.

This chain joins TRBV6-2 or TRBV6-3 and TRBJ2-7; D not resolved. The germline V gene encodes CDR1 MNHEY and CDR2 SVGEGT. V was trimmed by 2 bases and J by 2 bases, leaving 10 bases between them. This CDR3 has 14 residues. The CDR3 region has the DNA TGTGCCAGCAGTTACAACCCACCACCCTACGAGCAGTACTTC. Translating it yields CASSYNPPPYEQYF.

This clonotype came up once. The chain carries TRBV24-1 and TRBJ1-2, with TRBD1 as a possible D gene (5 bases). V gave up 4 bases and J gave up 5 bases, with 16 bases separating them. Germline V gives CDR1 KGHDR, CDR2 SFDVKD. The CDR3 has 15 residues. CDR3 nucleotides: TGTGCCACCAGTGACAGGGACGGAGCTTGGTATGGCTACACCTTC. Translated: CATSDRDGAWYGYTF.

The gene calls are TRBV7-9 and TRBJ2-3, with TRBD2 identical over 14 bases. With 5 bases clipped from V and 2 bases from J, the junction kept 3 bases outside the gene matches. CDR3 size: 16 residues. CDR1 is SEHNR, CDR2 FQNEAQ, per germline (reference sequence). The CDR3 loop is CASSAGLAGDTDTQYF. In nucleotides, the CDR3 is TGTGCCAGCAGCGCGGGACTAGCGGGGGACACAGATACGCAGTATTTT.

This clonotype was detected a few times. V gene TRBV16 combines with J gene TRBJ2-7; no definite D call. Trimming left V 0 bases short and J 2 bases short, with 5 bases between. From germline, CDR1 is KGHSY and CDR2 FQNENV. This CDR3 contains 13 residues. The CDR3 loop reads CASSQSPAYEQYF. The CDR3 nucleotides read TGTGCCAGCAGCCAATCCCCTGCCTACGAGCAGTACTTC.

There are a few counts of this clonotype. The J gene is TRBJ2-6, the V gene TRBV2; D not resolved. The CDR3 sequence is 15 residues long. Deletions cut 4 bases from V and 0 bases from J, with 7 bases between. Germline CDR1 is SNHLY and CDR2 is FYNNEI. CDR3 region: CASSGGCSGANVLTF. DNA of the CDR3: TGTGCCAGCAGTGGAGGTTGCTCTGGGGCCAACGTCCTGACTTTC.

The CDR3 loop is CASGFGANTGELFF. The DNA of the CDR3 is TGTGCTAGTGGTTTTGGTGCGAACACCGGGGAGCTGTTTTTT. J is TRBJ2-2 and V is TRBV12-5, with D hard to call. The length of the CDR3 is 14 residues. V lost 3 bases, J lost 0 bases, and 5 bases lay in between. Germline assignment: CDR1 LGHNT and CDR2 FRNRAP. The full variable domain, rest sourced from reference TRBV12-5 and TRBJ2-2, is DARVTQTPRHKVTEMGQEVTMRCQPILGHNTVFWYRQTMMQGLELLAYFRNRAPLDDSGMPKDRFSAEMPDATLATLKIQPSEPRDSAVYFCASGFGANTGELFFGEGSRLTVL.

The V and J genes are TRBV2 and TRBJ2-7; TRBD2 aligns across 11 bases. The J call may be mistaken, given a closer DNA end match to TRBJ2-4. Germline CDR1 reads SNHLY; CDR2 reads FYNNEI. This CDR3 spans 16 amino acids. CDR3 DNA sequence: TGTGCCAGCAGGCCCGGGACTAGCGGTGTTAAAAACATTCAGTACTTC. Translation: CASRPGTSGVKNIQYF.

The chain links TRBV20-1 to TRBJ2-3; D may be TRBD1 (5 bases). The germline V gene has CDR1 DFQATT and CDR2 SNEGSKA (reference sequence). V was pared by 4 bases and J by 2 bases, with 7 bases between. CDR3 length: 12 residues. The CDR3 DNA reads TGCAGTGCTACCAGGGACACAGATACGCAGTATTTT. Its protein is CSATRDTDTQYF.